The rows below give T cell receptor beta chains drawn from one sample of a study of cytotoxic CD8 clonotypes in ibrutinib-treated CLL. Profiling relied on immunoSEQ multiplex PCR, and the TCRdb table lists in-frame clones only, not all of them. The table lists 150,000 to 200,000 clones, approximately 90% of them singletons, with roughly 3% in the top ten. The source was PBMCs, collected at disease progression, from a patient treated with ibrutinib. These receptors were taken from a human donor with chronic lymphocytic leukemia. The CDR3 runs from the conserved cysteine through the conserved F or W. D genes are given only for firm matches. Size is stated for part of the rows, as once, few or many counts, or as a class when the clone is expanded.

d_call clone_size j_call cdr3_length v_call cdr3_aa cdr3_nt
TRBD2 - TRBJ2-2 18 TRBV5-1 CASRPAGLAGANTGELFF TGCGCCAGCAGACCCGCGGGACTAGCGGGGGCGAACACCGGGGAGCTGTTTTTT
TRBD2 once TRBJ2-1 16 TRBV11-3 CASSPDGGRPINEQFF TGTGCCAGCAGCCCAGACGGCGGGAGACCCATCAATGAGCAGTTCTTC
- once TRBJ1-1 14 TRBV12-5 CASGLVGSGSRAFF TGTGCTAGTGGTTTGGTAGGAAGCGGCAGCCGTGCTTTCTTT
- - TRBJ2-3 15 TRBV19 CASSIKLQGGDTQYF TGTGCCAGTAGTATCAAGCTCCAGGGTGGAGATACGCAGTATTTT
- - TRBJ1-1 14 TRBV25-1 CASSEKGRLQKAFF TGTGCCAGCAGTGAAAAGGGCAGGCTACAAAAAGCTTTCTTT
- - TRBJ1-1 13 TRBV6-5 CATNLGGNTEAFF TGTGCCACCAACCTAGGAGGAAACACTGAAGCTTTCTTT
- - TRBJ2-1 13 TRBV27 CASSPEGTNEQFF TGTGCCAGCAGTCCGGAGGGGACCAATGAGCAGTTCTTC
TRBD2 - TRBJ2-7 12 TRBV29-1 CSVVGTTNEQYF TGCAGCGTTGTGGGGACTACCAACGAGCAGTACTTC
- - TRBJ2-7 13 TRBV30 CAFETNSLYEQYF TGTGCCTTCGAAACCAATAGTCTGTACGAGCAGTACTTC
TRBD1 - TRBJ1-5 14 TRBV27 CASSSSGGSQPQHF TGTGCCAGCAGTTCCTCAGGGGGATCTCAGCCCCAGCATTTT
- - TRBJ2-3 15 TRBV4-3 CASSQFTLTADTQYF TGCGCCAGCAGCCAATTCACGTTAACTGCAGATACGCAGTATTTT
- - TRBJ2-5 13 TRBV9 CASSVGREETQYF TGTGCCAGCAGCGTCGGCAGAGAAGAGACCCAGTACTTC
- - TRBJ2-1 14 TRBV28 CASLDREGTNEQFF TGTGCCAGTCTCGACAGAGAGGGGACTAATGAGCAGTTCTTC
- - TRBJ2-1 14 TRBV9 CASSVGPDYNEQFF TGTGCCAGCAGCGTGGGACCCGACTACAATGAGCAGTTCTTC
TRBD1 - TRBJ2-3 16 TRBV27 CASSFAGTGVTDTQYF TGTGCCAGCAGTTTCGCCGGGACAGGGGTGACAGATACGCAGTATTTT
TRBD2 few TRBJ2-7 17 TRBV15 CATSKEPAGTTPYEQYF TGTGCCACCAGCAAAGAGCCAGCGGGGACCACACCCTACGAGCAGTACTTC
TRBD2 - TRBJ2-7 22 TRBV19 CASSIFSSVTTSGKQNPYEQYF TGTGCCAGTAGTATTTTTTCGTCGGTCACGACTAGCGGGAAACAAAATCCCTACGAGCAGTACTTC
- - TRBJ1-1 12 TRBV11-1 CASSLVGARPFF TGTGCCAGCAGCTTAGTGGGGGCCCGGCCTTTCTTT
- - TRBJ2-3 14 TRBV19 CASSTTGSTDTQYF TGTGCCAGTAGTACAACAGGGAGCACAGATACGCAGTATTTT
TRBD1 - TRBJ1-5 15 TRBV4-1 CASSQEDRGSQPQHF TGCGCCAGCAGCCAGGAAGACAGGGGGAGTCAGCCCCAGCATTTT